The 4 T cell receptor beta chains below were found in one sample sequenced in a study of shared clonotypes between healthy human individuals. Generated by immunoSEQ multiplex PCR, the TCRdb table keeps only in-frame clones and is missing some. The data contain around 1.1 million clones, around 78% of them seen just once; the ten biggest clones take up 0.55% to 0.7%. The sample taken for sequencing was memory CD4+ T cells from PBMCs. The sample's subset: CD45RA-negative fraction. These receptors originate from a young man in good health. Some clones in this sample may be carry-over from other donors' samples.

The chain joins TRBV2 to TRBJ1-1; no clear D. The CDR3 sequence is 13 residues long. CDR1 is SNHLY, CDR2 FYNNEI, per germline. V gave up 9 bases and J gave up 1 base, with 12 bases separating them. CDR3 sequence reads: CASHDGENTEAFF. The CDR3 nucleotides read TGTGCCAGTCATGACGGGGAGAACACTGAAGCTTTCTTT.

The table lists this clone with a count of one. The rearrangement links TRBV10-3 to TRBJ2-2; the match to TRBD1 covers 7 bases. V was pared by 2 bases and J by 3 bases, with 0 bases of the junction left unmatched. The CDR3 extends over 14 amino acids. Germline-derived CDR1 and CDR2 are ENHRY and SYGVKD. CDR3 nucleotide sequence: TGTGCCATCAGTGAGACAGGGGACACCGGGGAGCTGTTTTTT. Its translation: CAISETGDTGELFF.

V and J are TRBV11-2 and TRBJ1-4, with D uncertain. This CDR3 contains 15 residues. V dropped 4 bases and J dropped 0 bases, with 9 bases sitting between them. Germline-derived CDR1 and CDR2 are SGHAT and FQNNGV. CDR3: CASSSWGATNEKLFF. DNA of the CDR3: TGTGCCAGCAGCTCCTGGGGTGCAACTAATGAAAAACTGTTTTTT.

The rearrangement joins TRBV7-9 to TRBJ2-3; 7 bases fit TRBD2. V lost 5 bases and J lost 0; bases outside the gene matches: 8. Germline V gene lookup returns CDR1 SEHNR and CDR2 FQNEAQ (reference sequence). The CDR3 length is 16 residues. CDR3 nucleotide sequence: TGTGCCAGCAGCCCTCGAACTAGCGCGAGCACAGATACGCAGTATTTT. Protein: CASSPRTSASTDTQYF.